This passage covers 28 T cell receptor beta chains from one sample sequenced in a study of chemoradiotherapy in HPV16-positive cancers. Sequencing was performed with immunoSEQ multiplex PCR; in TCRdb, only in-frame clones are kept and a portion is missing. The data show about 31,000 clones, 84% seen once. Material: blood, obtained from a patient who underwent chemoradiotherapy. These receptors originate from a human donor with HPV-associated anogenital cancer.

V and J are TRBV27 and TRBJ1-2; 11 bases agree with TRBD1. J gave up 7 bases and V 2 bases, and 9 bases lay outside the gene matches. CDR3 length: 16 residues. CDR1 and CDR2 (germline): MNHEY, SMNVEV (reference sequence). The CDR3 protein is CASSLGSGTGGSGYTF. CDR3 bases: TGTGCCAGCAGTTTAGGTTCCGGGACAGGGGGAAGTGGCTACACCTTC.

The genes are TRBV4-1 and TRBJ2-1, with 14 positions matching TRBD2. In germline, CDR1 is MGHRA, CDR2 YSYEKL. The ends lost 2 bases at V and 4 bases at J; junction bases unmatched: 4. The CDR3 contains 17 residues. CDR3 region: CASSQLWTSGGYNEQFF. The CDR3 DNA is TGCGCCAGCAGCCAACTATGGACTAGCGGGGGGTACAATGAGCAGTTCTTC.

Only one count was recorded for this clone. This chain links TRBV6-1 with TRBJ2-3; D gene unclear. The germline V gene has CDR1 MNHNS and CDR2 SASEGT. V lost 2 bases, J lost 0 bases, and 12 bases lay in between. The length of the CDR3 is 16 residues. CDR3 region: CASSESPWSSTDTQYF. The CDR3 region has the DNA TGTGCCAGCAGTGAATCCCCTTGGTCTAGCACAGATACGCAGTATTTT.

The chain uses TRBV7-2 and TRBJ1-1, with unresolved D. The CDR3 spans 14 residues. Germline assignment: CDR1 SGHTA and CDR2 FQGNSA. Trimming took off 1 base at V and 10 bases at J, with 16 bases between the two ends. DNA for the CDR3: TGTGCCAGCAGCTTAGAAGCTTATGGGGTGGGAGCTTTCTTT. It specifies CASSLEAYGVGAFF.

The rearrangement uses TRBV11-1 and TRBJ1-1; the D gene is possibly TRBD1 (6 bases). V lost 5 bases, J lost 10 bases, and 17 bases lay in between. Germline CDR1 SGHAT, CDR2 FQDESV (reference sequence). The CDR3 is 13 residues long. The CDR3 region has the DNA TGTGCCAGCAGCCCGACTGGACAGTTAGGAGCTTTCTTT. Protein: CASSPTGQLGAFF.

This clone was detected only once. V usage is TRBV5-6 and J usage is TRBJ1-5; D gene uncertain. The V gene's germline CDR1 is SGHDT and CDR2 YYEEEE. The CDR3 contains 14 residues. Trimming removed 5 bases at V and 3 bases at J, with 12 bases between. This CDR3 reads CASSRGFDNQPQHF. Written as DNA, the CDR3 is TGTGCCAGCAGTCGAGGGTTTGACAATCAGCCCCAGCATTTT.

This clone was recorded once. The chain joins TRBV2 to TRBJ2-1; 8 positions agree with TRBD2. After removal of 4 bases from V and 4 bases from J, the junction contained 6 bases not matched to a gene. CDR3 length: 15 amino acids. Germline V gene sequence: CDR1 SNHLY, CDR2 FYNNEI. The CDR3 reads CASSVNSGAYNEQFF. The DNA for the CDR3 is TGTGCCAGCAGTGTTAATAGCGGGGCGTACAATGAGCAGTTCTTC.

The genes are TRBV19 and TRBJ1-1; TRBD1 matches 7 bases. The V gene end was trimmed by 3 bases and the J gene end by 5 bases; junction bases not matched to a gene: 6. This CDR3 comprises 14 residues. The germline gives CDR1 LNHDA, CDR2 SQIVND (reference sequence). CDR3 sequence (DNA): TGTGCCAGTAGTATTAGGCCGACAGGGACTGAAGCTTTCTTT. Protein: CASSIRPTGTEAFF.

The rearrangement links TRBV7-9 to TRBJ1-3; D gene unclear. V lost 1 base to trimming and J lost 3 bases, with 4 bases between them. Germline loops: CDR1 SEHNR, CDR2 FQNEAQ (reference sequence). The CDR3 spans 13 residues. CDR3 protein: CASSLGVGNTIYF. In nucleotides, the CDR3 is TGTGCCAGCAGCTTAGGCGTTGGAAACACCATATATTTT.

V usage is TRBV2 and J usage is TRBJ1-1, with TRBD1 matching over 7 bases. The CDR3 is 14 residues long. CDR1 and CDR2 from the germline V gene are SNHLY and FYNNEI. V shed 6 bases and J 6 bases; nucleotides not matched to a gene: 10. CDR3 in amino acids: CASRPTGPSSEAFF. The DNA for the CDR3 is TGTGCCAGCAGGCCGACAGGGCCGTCCTCTGAAGCTTTCTTT.

The chain uses TRBV7-6 and TRBJ2-5; 7 positions match TRBD2. The length of the CDR3 is 15 residues. Trimming took 5 bases from V and 4 from J; bases not matched to a gene: 10. Looked up from germline, CDR1 is SGHVS and CDR2 is FNYEAQ. CDR3 sequence reads: CASSRLETGGETQYF. CDR3 bases: TGTGCCAGCAGCCGGCTAGAAACGGGGGGAGAGACCCAGTACTTC.

This chain joins TRBV27 and TRBJ1-3; D call uncertain. Germline-derived CDR1 and CDR2 are MNHEY and SMNVEV (reference sequence). The CDR3 is made up of 14 amino acids. V was pared by 4 bases and J by 0 bases, with 7 bases between. CDR3 residues: CASSSAVSGNTIYF. The CDR3 coding sequence is TGTGCCAGCAGTTCGGCAGTCTCTGGAAACACCATATATTTT.

The rearrangement joins TRBV2 to TRBJ1-2; no firm D call. Trimming stripped 4 bases from V and 4 bases from J, with 10 bases between. This CDR3 has 13 residues. Germline lookup yields CDR1 SNHLY and CDR2 FYNNEI. The CDR3 nucleotides read TGTGCCAGCAGTGCTGCGGAGGGCTATGGCTACACCTTC. This codes for CASSAAEGYGYTF.

Only one count was recorded for this clone. The chain links TRBV13 to TRBJ2-5, with TRBD1 matching 9 bases. Germline V gene lookup returns CDR1 PRHDT and CDR2 FYEKMQ (reference sequence). V shed 4 bases, J shed 9 bases, and the junction held 6 bases outside the gene matches. The CDR3 is 13 residues long. CDR3 sequence (DNA): TGTGCCAGCAGCTCGACAGGGGGGGTTGCCCAGTACTTC. The encoded protein is CASSSTGGVAQYF.

The gene calls are TRBV2 and TRBJ1-1; 8 bases agree with TRBD1. Germline CDR1 SNHLY, CDR2 FYNNEI. The CDR3 contains 14 residues. Unmatched junction bases numbered 8, after V lost 6 bases and J lost 5 bases. The CDR3 sequence is CASSVTGGRTEAFF. In DNA form, the CDR3 reads TGTGCCAGCAGCGTAACAGGGGGACGGACTGAAGCTTTCTTT.

The chain recombines TRBV7-9 with TRBJ2-7; 11 bases agree with TRBD2. The germline V gene has CDR1 SEHNR and CDR2 FQNEAQ (reference sequence). The CDR3 has 16 residues. V gave up 4 bases and J gave up 2 bases; unmatched junction bases: 7. The CDR3 spells CASSSGTSGGTYEQYF. The DNA of the CDR3 is TGTGCCAGCAGCTCCGGGACTAGCGGTGGGACCTACGAGCAGTACTTC.

This chain uses TRBV28 with TRBJ1-2, with 7 nucleotides matching TRBD1. J lost 2 bases, V lost 3 bases, and 3 bases had no gene match. CDR1 and CDR2 from the germline V gene are MDHEN and SYDVKM. The CDR3 totals 14 residues. As DNA, the CDR3 is TGTGCCAGCAGTTTGACAGGGCCCAACTATGGCTACACCTTC. Translation: CASSLTGPNYGYTF.

The chain uses TRBV7-8 and TRBJ2-7; 10 bases fit TRBD1. CDR1 SGHVS and CDR2 FQNEAQ come from the germline V gene. This CDR3 region has 14 residues. V lost 3 bases to trimming and J lost 7 bases; unmatched junction nucleotides: 6. In DNA, the CDR3 is TGTGCCAGCAGCTTGGGGGGACAGGGGCGGGAGCAGTACTTC. It is translated as CASSLGGQGREQYF. Variable domain in full (rest from reference TRBV7-8 and TRBJ2-7): GAGVSQSPRYKVAKRGQDVALRCDPISGHVSLFWYQQALGQGPEFLTYFQNEAQLDKSGLPSDRFFAERPEGSVSTLKIQRTQQEDSAVYLCASSLGGQGREQYFGPGTRLTVT.

The chain joins TRBV30 to TRBJ1-2; tentative D call: TRBD1 (6 bases). Trimming removed 7 bases from V and 4 bases from J, with 19 bases in between. The CDR3 spans 14 residues. In germline, CDR1 is GTSNPN, CDR2 SVGIG (reference sequence). The CDR3 region has the DNA TGTGCCTACAACTACAGGGATCTTAGCTATGGCTACACCTTC. It translates to CAYNYRDLSYGYTF.

This clone has a handful of counts. V is TRBV7-2 and J is TRBJ2-1; 7 nucleotides line up with TRBD2. In germline, CDR1 is SGHTA, CDR2 FQGNSA. This CDR3 has 17 amino acids. The trim removed 6 bases at V and 0 bases at J, leaving 11 bases unmatched. The CDR3 is CASSLRSSGLSYNEQFF. In DNA form, the CDR3 reads TGTGCCAGCAGTCTACGGTCTAGCGGCCTCTCCTACAATGAGCAGTTCTTC. The full variable domain, in which reference TRBV7-2 and TRBJ2-1 provide the parts outside the CDR3, is GAGVSQSPSNKVTEKGKDVELRCDPISGHTALYWYRQSLGQGLEFLIYFQGNSAPDKSGLPSDRFSAERTGGSVSTLTIQRTQQEDSAVYLCASSLRSSGLSYNEQFFGPGTRLTVL.

J is TRBJ1-3 and V is TRBV6-1, with D perhaps TRBD1 (5 bases). The germline V gene has CDR1 MNHNS and CDR2 SASEGT. V was cut by 1 base and J by 4 bases, with 14 bases left in between. CDR3 length: 16 amino acids. The CDR3 bases are TGTGCCAGCAGTGAAGACTGGGACGCGCGAGGAAACACCATATATTTT. Encoded protein: CASSEDWDARGNTIYF.

The rearrangement links TRBV4-2 to TRBJ2-5, with 9 bases identical to TRBD2. J lost 1 base, V lost 0 bases, and 12 bases had no gene match. Germline V CDR1 and CDR2: LGHNA, YNFKEQ. The CDR3 is 19 residues long. Here the CDR3 DNA reads TGTGCCAGCAGCCAAGATCCCTTAGGGAGCGGGGGGAGCCAAGAGACCCAGTACTTC. Translating gives CASSQDPLGSGGSQETQYF.

V and J are TRBV19 and TRBJ2-6; D unclear. Looked up from germline, CDR1 is LNHDA and CDR2 is SQIVND (reference sequence). The V and J ends lost 7 bases and 0 bases respectively, with 4 bases between them. CDR3 length: 13 amino acids. CDR3 sequence reads: CASTHSGANVLTF. In DNA, the CDR3 is TGTGCCAGTACCCACTCTGGGGCCAACGTCCTGACTTTC.

The chain joins TRBV7-3 to TRBJ2-1, with D perhaps assigned TRBD1 or TRBD2 (6 bases each). Deletions cut 4 bases from V and 6 bases from J, with 22 bases between. Germline V gene sequence: CDR1 SGHTA, CDR2 FQGTGA. The CDR3 consists of 17 residues. CDR3 loop: CASSSQGRGALTNEQFF. For the CDR3, the DNA is TGTGCCAGCAGCTCCCAAGGAAGGGGGGCCCTAACCAATGAGCAGTTCTTC.

The chain joins TRBV14 to TRBJ2-7; tentatively, D is TRBD1 (5 bases). V gave up 6 bases and J gave up 3 bases, with 6 bases separating them. The CDR3 runs to 11 residues. Germline lookup yields CDR1 SGHDN and CDR2 FVKESK. The chain's CDR3 is CASSQGYEQYF. The CDR3 DNA reads as TGTGCCAGCAGTCAGGGCTACGAGCAGTACTTC. Complete variable domain (other parts from reference TRBV14 and TRBJ2-7): EAGVTQFPSHSVIEKGQTVTLRCDPISGHDNLYWYRRVMGKEIKFLLHFVKESKQDESGMPNNRFLAERTGGTYSTLKVQPAELEDSGVYFCASSQGYEQYFGPGTRLTVT.

This sequence joins TRBV7-8 and TRBJ2-7; TRBD1 aligns across 8 bases. The V and J ends lost 5 bases and 7 bases, in that order; junction bases with no gene match: 7. Germline V gene lookup returns CDR1 SGHVS and CDR2 FQNEAQ. The CDR3 is made up of 13 amino acids. The CDR3 protein is CASSQGAVGEQYF. CDR3 in DNA: TGTGCCAGCAGCCAGGGGGCGGTGGGGGAGCAGTACTTC.

This clone was seen a single time. This sequence joins TRBV7-2 and TRBJ2-2; D not resolved. This CDR3 has 14 residues. Trimming cost V 2 bases and J 3 bases, with 7 bases left between them. Germline V lookup: CDR1 SGHTA, CDR2 FQGNSA. The CDR3 spells CASSLSVHTGELFF. CDR3 DNA sequence: TGTGCCAGCAGCTTAAGCGTCCACACCGGGGAGCTGTTTTTT. The full variable domain, with the rest looked up from reference TRBV7-2 and TRBJ2-2, is GAGVSQSPSNKVTEKGKDVELRCDPISGHTALYWYRQSLGQGLEFLIYFQGNSAPDKSGLPSDRFSAERTGGSVSTLTIQRTQQEDSAVYLCASSLSVHTGELFFGEGSRLTVL.

The genes are TRBV7-9 and TRBJ2-7; D is perhaps TRBD2 (6 bases). The CDR3 contains 14 residues. Between the trimmed V and J ends, which lost 5 bases and 7 bases, there was a span of 18 bases. Germline CDR1 SEHNR, CDR2 FQNEAQ (reference sequence). The CDR3 nucleotides read TGTGCCAGCAGCCGCGGGACTGACCCCGTTGAGCAGTACTTC. This codes for CASSRGTDPVEQYF.